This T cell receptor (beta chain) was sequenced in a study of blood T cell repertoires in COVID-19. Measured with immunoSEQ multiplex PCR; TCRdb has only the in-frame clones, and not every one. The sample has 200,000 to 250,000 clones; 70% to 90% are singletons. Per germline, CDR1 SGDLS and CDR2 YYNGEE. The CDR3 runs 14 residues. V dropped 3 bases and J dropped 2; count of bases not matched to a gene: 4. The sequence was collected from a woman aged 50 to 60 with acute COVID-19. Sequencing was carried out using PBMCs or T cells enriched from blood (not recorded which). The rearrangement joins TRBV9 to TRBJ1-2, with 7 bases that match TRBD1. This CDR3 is CASSAQGQNYGYTF. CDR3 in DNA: TGTGCCAGCAGCGCACAGGGACAGAACTATGGCTACACCTTC.